This record concerns one T cell receptor (beta chain) sequence. This record belongs to a study of blood T cell repertoires in COVID-19. In the study overall: There were acute and convalescent COVID-19 samples, and they came from the United States, Italy and Spain. PBMCs, B-cell-depleted T cells, or T cells were the source of the cDNA or gDNA that made up the material.

The CDR3 loop spans 16 amino acids. Losses at the gene ends were 3 bases for V and 8 bases for J; bases not matched to a gene: 8. Germline V gives CDR1 MNHNS, CDR2 SASEGT. In the original analysis: For nucleated cells, counts were estimated from reference gene primer amplification. Produced via immunoSEQ multiplex PCR; TCRdb's table is partial and in-frame only. The V and J calls and clone size come from that table; D and trimming were worked out from the DNA. The data contain around 250,000 clones, around nine tenths of them seen just once; the ten biggest clones take up 0.94%. The sample consisted of peripheral blood. This rearrangement joins TRBV6-1 to TRBJ2-1, with 12 bases fitting TRBD1. This clonotype was obtained from a woman aged 40 to 50 who had recovered from COVID-19. The CDR3 protein is CASSEGPGTGGYEQFF. CDR3 in DNA: TGTGCCAGCAGTGAGGGGCCCGGGACAGGGGGCTATGAGCAGTTCTTC.